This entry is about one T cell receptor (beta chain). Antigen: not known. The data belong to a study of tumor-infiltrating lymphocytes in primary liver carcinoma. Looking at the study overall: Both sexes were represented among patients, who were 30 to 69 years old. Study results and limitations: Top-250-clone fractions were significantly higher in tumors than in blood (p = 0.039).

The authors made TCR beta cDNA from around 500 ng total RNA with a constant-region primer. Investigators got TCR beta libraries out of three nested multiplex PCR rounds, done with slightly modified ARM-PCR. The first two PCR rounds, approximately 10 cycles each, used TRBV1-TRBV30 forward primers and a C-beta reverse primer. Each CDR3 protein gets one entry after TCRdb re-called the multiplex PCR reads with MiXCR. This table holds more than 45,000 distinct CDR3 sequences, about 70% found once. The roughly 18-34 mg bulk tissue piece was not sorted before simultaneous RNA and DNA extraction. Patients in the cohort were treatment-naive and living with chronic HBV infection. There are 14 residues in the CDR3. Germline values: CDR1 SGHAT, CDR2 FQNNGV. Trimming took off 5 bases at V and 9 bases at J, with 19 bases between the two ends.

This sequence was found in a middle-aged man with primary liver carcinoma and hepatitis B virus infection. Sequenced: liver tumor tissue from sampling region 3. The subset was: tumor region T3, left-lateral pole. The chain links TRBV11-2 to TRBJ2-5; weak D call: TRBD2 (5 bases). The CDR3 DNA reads TGTGCCAGCAGCCCTACGGGGATATTAATGTCCCAGTACTTC. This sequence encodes CASSPTGILMSQYF.